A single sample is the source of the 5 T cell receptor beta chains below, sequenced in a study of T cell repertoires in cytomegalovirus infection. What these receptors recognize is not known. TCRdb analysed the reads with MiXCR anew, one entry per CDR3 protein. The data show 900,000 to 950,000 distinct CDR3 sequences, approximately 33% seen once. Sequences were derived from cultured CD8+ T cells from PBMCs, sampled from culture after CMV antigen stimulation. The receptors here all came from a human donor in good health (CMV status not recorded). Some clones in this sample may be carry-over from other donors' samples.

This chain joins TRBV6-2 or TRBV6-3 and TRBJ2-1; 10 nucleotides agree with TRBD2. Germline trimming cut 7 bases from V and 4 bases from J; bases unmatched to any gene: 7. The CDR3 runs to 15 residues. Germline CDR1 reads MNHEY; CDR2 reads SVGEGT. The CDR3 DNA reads TGTGCCAGCATACGGGGGACTAGCGCTTACAATGAGCAGTTCTTC. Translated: CASIRGTSAYNEQFF.

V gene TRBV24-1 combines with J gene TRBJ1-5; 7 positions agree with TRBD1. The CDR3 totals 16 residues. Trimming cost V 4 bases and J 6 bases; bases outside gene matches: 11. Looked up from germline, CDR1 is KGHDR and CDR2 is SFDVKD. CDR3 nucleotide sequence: TGTGCCACCAGTGAGCATCGGACAGGTCCATCTCAGCCCCAGCATTTT. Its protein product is CATSEHRTGPSQPQHF.

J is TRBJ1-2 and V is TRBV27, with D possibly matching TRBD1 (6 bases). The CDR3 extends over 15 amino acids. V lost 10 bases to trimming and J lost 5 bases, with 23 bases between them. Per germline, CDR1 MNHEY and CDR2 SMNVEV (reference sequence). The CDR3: CATSGTGRPVYGYTF. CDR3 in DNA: TGTGCCACCAGCGGAACAGGGCGTCCTGTATATGGCTACACCTTC.

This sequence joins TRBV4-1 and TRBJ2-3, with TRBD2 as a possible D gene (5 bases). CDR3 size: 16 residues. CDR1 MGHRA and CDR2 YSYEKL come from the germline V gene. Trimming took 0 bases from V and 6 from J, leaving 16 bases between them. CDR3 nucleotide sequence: TGCGCCAGCAGCCAAGAAAGCGGTCGCTACGGTGATACGCAGTATTTT. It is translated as CASSQESGRYGDTQYF.

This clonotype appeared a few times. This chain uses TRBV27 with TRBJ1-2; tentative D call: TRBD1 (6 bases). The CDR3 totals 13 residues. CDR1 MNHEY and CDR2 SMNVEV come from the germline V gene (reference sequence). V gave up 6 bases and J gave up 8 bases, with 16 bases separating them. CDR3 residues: CASSGSGAWGYTF. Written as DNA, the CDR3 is TGTGCCAGCAGCGGTTCAGGGGCGTGGGGCTACACCTTC.